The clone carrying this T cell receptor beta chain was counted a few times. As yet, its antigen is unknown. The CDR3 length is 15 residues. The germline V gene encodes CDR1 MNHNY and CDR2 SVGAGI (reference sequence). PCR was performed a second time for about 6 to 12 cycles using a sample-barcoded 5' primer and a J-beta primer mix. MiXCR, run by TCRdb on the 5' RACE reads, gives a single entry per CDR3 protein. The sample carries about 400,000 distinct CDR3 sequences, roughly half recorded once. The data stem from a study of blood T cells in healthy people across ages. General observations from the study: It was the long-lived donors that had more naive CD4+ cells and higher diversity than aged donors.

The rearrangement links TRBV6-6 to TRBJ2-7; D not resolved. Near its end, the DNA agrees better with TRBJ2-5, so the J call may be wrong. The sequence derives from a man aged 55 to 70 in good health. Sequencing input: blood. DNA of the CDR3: TGTGCCAGCAGTTACCCCCAGTCAACTGGTGAGACCCAGTACTTC. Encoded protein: CASSYPQSTGETQYF.